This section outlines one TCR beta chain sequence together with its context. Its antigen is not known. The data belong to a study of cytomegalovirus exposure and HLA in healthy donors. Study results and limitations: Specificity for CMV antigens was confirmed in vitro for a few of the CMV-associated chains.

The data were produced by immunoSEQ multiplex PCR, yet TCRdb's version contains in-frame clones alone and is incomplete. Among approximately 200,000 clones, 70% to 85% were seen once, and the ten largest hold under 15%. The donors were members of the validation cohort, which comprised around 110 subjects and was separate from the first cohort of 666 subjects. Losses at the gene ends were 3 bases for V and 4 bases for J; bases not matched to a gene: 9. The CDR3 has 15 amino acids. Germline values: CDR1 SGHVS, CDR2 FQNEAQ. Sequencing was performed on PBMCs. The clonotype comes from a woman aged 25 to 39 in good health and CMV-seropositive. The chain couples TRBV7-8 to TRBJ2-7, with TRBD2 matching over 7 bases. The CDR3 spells CASSLAGTTPYEQYF. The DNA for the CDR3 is TGTGCCAGCAGCTTGGCCGGGACTACCCCATACGAGCAGTACTTC.